This entry is about one T cell receptor beta chain. Germline CDR1 and CDR2: SEHNR and FQNEAQ (reference sequence). The germline V and J ends were trimmed by 6 bases and 3 bases, with 12 bases remaining between them. The CDR3 is made up of 13 amino acids. The record originates from a study of shared clonotypes between healthy human individuals. Across the study: Serving as donors were a couple of women and a few men, whose ages spanned 18 to 49.

The data were produced by immunoSEQ multiplex PCR, yet TCRdb's version contains in-frame clones alone and is incomplete. The sample carries approximately 710,000 clones, 90% recorded once. Sequencing was performed on memory CD8+ T cells from PBMCs. Stated subset: CD45RO+ cells pooled with CCR7-negative TemRA cells. The receptor's source is a man aged 18 to 29 in good health. Some clones in this sample may be carry-over from other donors' samples. The chain links TRBV7-9 to TRBJ2-7; possibly TRBD2 for D (6 bases). CDR3 nucleotides: TGTGCCAGCAGGTCCCCTAGCGACTACGAGCAGTACTTC. The encoded protein is CASRSPSDYEQYF.